This is a list of T cell receptor beta chains from one sample in a study of T cells after yellow fever vaccination. MiXCR was run by TCRdb on the 5' RACE reads, yielding one entry per CDR3 protein. The sample shows 50,000 to 65,000 distinct CDR3 sequences, 5% to 8.5% of them seen only once. Material: CD8+ T cells not binding an NS4B(214-222) dextramer, sorted from PBMCs, obtained around 45 days after the first yellow fever vaccination. The receptors derive from a man aged 18 to 30 who received the YFV17D yellow fever vaccine. The CDR3 runs from the conserved cysteine through the conserved F or W. D genes are given only for firm matches. For some rows the clone size is stated as once, few or many, or as a class when expanded; others skip it.

J | V | size | D | CDR3 | DNA
TRBJ2-5 | TRBV12-3/TRBV12-4 | few | TRBD1 | CASRNQGDQETQYF | TGTGCCAGCAGGAACCAGGGGGACCAAGAGACCCAGTACTTC
TRBJ2-7 | TRBV4-1 | many | NA | CASSQDSREEYEQYF | TGCGCCAGCAGCCAAGATAGCAGGGAAGAATACGAGCAGTACTTC
TRBJ2-1 | TRBV20-1 | NA | TRBD2 | CSARDRAGGACNEQFF | TGCAGTGCTAGAGATAGGGCCGGGGGGGCCTGTAATGAGCAGTTCTTC
TRBJ2-7 | TRBV5-1 | many | NA | CASSLAQGFYEQYF | TGCGCCAGCAGCTTGGCACAGGGCTTCTACGAGCAGTACTTC
TRBJ1-1 | TRBV19 | few | NA | CASSIWAKGGLTEAFF | TGTGCCAGTAGTATATGGGCCAAGGGGGGCCTGACTGAAGCTTTCTTT
TRBJ2-3 | TRBV15 | many | TRBD2 | CATSGFWAGGSTDTQYF | TGTGCCACCAGCGGATTTTGGGCGGGGGGAAGCACAGATACGCAGTATTTT
TRBJ1-1 | TRBV7-9 | NA | NA | CASSRSRGQSFF | TGTGCCAGCAGCCGCTCCCGGGGCCAGTCATTCTTT
TRBJ2-1 | TRBV19 | NA | NA | CASSIRAEQLF | TGTGCCAGTAGTATAAGGGCTGAGCAGTTATTC
TRBJ2-7 | TRBV20-1 | few | TRBD2 | CSARTLAESFSYEQYF | TGCAGTGCTAGAACACTAGCGGAGTCCTTTTCCTACGAGCAGTACTTC
TRBJ2-1 | TRBV4-3 | NA | NA | CSSSPGSSSYNEQFF | TGCTCCAGCAGCCCCGGTTCTAGCTCCTACAATGAGCAGTTCTTC
TRBJ2-5 | TRBV29-1 | many | TRBD1 | CSVGDLGQLYQETQYF | TGCAGCGTTGGGGATCTGGGACAGCTGTACCAAGAGACCCAGTACTTC
TRBJ2-3 | TRBV6-2/TRBV6-3 | few | TRBD2 | CASSSLAGAGDTQYF | TGTGCCAGCAGTTCACTAGCGGGGGCTGGAGATACGCAGTATTTT
TRBJ2-5 | TRBV6-5 | NA | NA | CASSYSVYQETQYF | TGTGCCAGCAGTTACTCGGTCTACCAAGAGACCCAGTACTTC
TRBJ2-7 | TRBV5-6 | NA | NA | CASSWSVRAYEQYF | TGTGCCAGCAGTTGGTCAGTGAGGGCCTACGAGCAGTACTTC
TRBJ2-5 | TRBV15 | many | NA | CATSVDRRPQETQYF | TGTGCCACCAGCGTTGACAGGAGACCTCAAGAGACCCAGTACTTC
TRBJ2-1 | TRBV10-3 | NA | NA | CAISRGGDEQFF | TGTGCCATCAGTAGGGGAGGTGATGAGCAGTTCTTC
TRBJ2-1 | TRBV7-8 | many | NA | CASSLMRVLAGHNEQFF | TGTGCCAGCAGCTTAATGCGGGTTCTCGCAGGGCACAATGAGCAGTTCTTC
TRBJ2-3 | TRBV5-4 | NA | NA | CASSLMSGDITDTQYF | TGTGCCAGCAGCTTGATGTCAGGGGATATCACAGATACGCAGTATTTT
TRBJ2-1 | TRBV7-2 | many | NA | CASSLSSSSYNEQFF | TGTGCCAGCAGCCTCAGCTCAAGCTCCTACAATGAGCAGTTCTTC
TRBJ1-1 | TRBV12-3/TRBV12-4 | NA | NA | CASSPIYTEAFF | TGTGCCAGCAGCCCGATTTACACTGAAGCTTTCTTT
TRBJ2-1 | TRBV6-4 | many | TRBD2 | CASSDSAGGGNNEQFF | TGTGCCAGCAGTGACTCCGCTGGCGGGGGAAACAATGAGCAGTTCTTC
TRBJ2-3 | TRBV4-1 | few | NA | CASSQEPSGRLGGVTDTQYF | TGCGCCAGCAGCCAAGAGCCGTCTGGTCGGTTAGGGGGGGTCACAGATACGCAGTATTTT
TRBJ1-2 | TRBV12-3/TRBV12-4 | many | TRBD1 | CASTGQGVFTF | TGTGCCAGCACGGGACAGGGGGTGTTCACCTTC
TRBJ2-7 | TRBV9 | many | TRBD1 | CASSGGTAPSYEQYF | TGTGCCAGCAGCGGTGGGACAGCCCCCTCCTACGAGCAGTACTTC
TRBJ1-2 | TRBV4-1 | NA | TRBD1 | CASSQAGTGYGYTF | TGCGCCAGCAGCCAAGCAGGGACAGGCTATGGCTACACCTTC
TRBJ2-3 | TRBV6-5 | NA | NA | CASSYSRALQADTQYF | TGTGCCAGCAGTTACTCGAGAGCCCTTCAGGCAGATACGCAGTATTTT
TRBJ1-2 | TRBV2 | few | NA | CASSEGGGGRYGYTF | TGTGCCAGCAGTGAAGGTGGTGGGGGGCGCTATGGCTACACCTTC
TRBJ1-2 | TRBV7-9 | many | NA | CASSSSYRDGYTF | TGTGCCAGCAGCTCCTCCTACAGGGATGGCTACACCTTC
TRBJ2-5 | TRBV4-1 | many | TRBD1 | CASSHRQGGRETQYF | TGCGCCAGCAGCCATAGACAGGGTGGTAGGGAGACCCAGTACTTC
TRBJ2-3 | TRBV12-3/TRBV12-4 | many | NA | CASSTSGGTDTQYF | TGTGCCAGCAGCACATCAGGGGGCACAGATACGCAGTATTTT
TRBJ2-7 | TRBV7-9 | few | NA | CASSLFSTSKNSYEQYF | TGTGCCAGCAGCTTATTTTCAACGAGCAAGAACTCCTACGAGCAGTACTTC
TRBJ2-3 | TRBV29-1 | many | NA | CSVVGEPDTQYF | TGCAGCGTTGTAGGGGAACCAGATACGCAGTATTTT
TRBJ1-5 | TRBV4-1 | NA | NA | CASSQDPGREQPQHF | TGCGCCAGCAGCCAAGATCCGGGGCGGGAGCAGCCCCAGCATTTT
TRBJ2-1 | TRBV20-1 | few | NA | CSVRLAAYNEQFF | TGCAGTGTCAGACTTGCCGCCTACAATGAGCAGTTCTTC
TRBJ1-6 | TRBV14 | NA | TRBD1 | CASSPTGGLGSPLHF | TGTGCCAGCAGCCCAACAGGGGGCTTAGGTTCACCCCTCCACTTT
TRBJ2-3 | TRBV6-5 | few | NA | CASSHSLGWTDTQYF | TGTGCCAGCAGTCACAGTTTAGGTTGGACAGATACGCAGTATTTT
TRBJ2-1 | TRBV5-1 | many | TRBD2 | CASWIAGGRSDEQFF | TGCGCCAGCTGGATAGCGGGGGGGAGGTCGGATGAGCAGTTCTTC
TRBJ1-2 | TRBV6-5 | many | NA | CASSYAGNYGYTF | TGTGCCAGCAGTTACGCGGGAAACTATGGCTACACCTTC
TRBJ2-2 | TRBV30 | NA | NA | CAWSLNTGELFF | TGTGCCTGGAGCCTTAACACCGGGGAGCTGTTTTTT
TRBJ2-3 | TRBV5-1 | many | NA | CASSLRGSTDTQYF | TGCGCCAGCAGCCTCAGGGGCAGCACAGATACGCAGTATTTT
TRBJ2-2 | TRBV7-7 | few | NA | CASSPGPRTRPANTGELFF | TGTGCCAGCAGTCCTGGGCCCCGAACGCGGCCAGCGAACACCGGGGAGCTGTTTTTT
TRBJ1-1 | TRBV4-1 | few | NA | CASSPPTGMNTEAFF | TGCGCCAGCAGCCCACCGACAGGAATGAACACTGAAGCTTTCTTT
TRBJ1-2 | TRBV19 | NA | NA | CASSIGLSNYGYTF | TGTGCCAGTAGTATTGGACTATCTAACTATGGCTACACCTTC
TRBJ2-2 | TRBV5-4 | NA | TRBD1 | CASSLAGQGASGELFF | TGTGCCAGCAGCTTGGCGGGACAGGGGGCTTCCGGGGAGCTGTTTTTT
TRBJ2-7 | TRBV19 | few | NA | CASTPGAGRYEQYF | TGTGCCAGTACCCCGGGGGCGGGACGGTACGAGCAGTACTTC
TRBJ1-4 | TRBV13 | many | NA | CASSLRGQGEKLFF | TGTGCCAGCAGCTTAAGGGGCCAAGGGGAAAAACTGTTTTTT
TRBJ2-5 | TRBV4-1 | many | NA | CASSQFPAKETQYF | TGCGCCAGCAGCCAATTTCCAGCTAAAGAGACCCAGTACTTC
TRBJ1-2 | TRBV19 | NA | NA | CASSPGNFNYGYTF | TGTGCCAGTAGTCCAGGGAATTTTAACTATGGCTACACCTTC
TRBJ2-2 | TRBV27 | few | NA | CATHADTSRTGELFF | TGTGCCACCCACGCGGACACCTCCAGAACCGGGGAGCTGTTTTTT
TRBJ2-5 | TRBV12-3/TRBV12-4 | many | NA | CASGRGEGETQYF | TGTGCCAGCGGTAGGGGGGAAGGGGAGACCCAGTACTTC
TRBJ2-4 | TRBV4-3 | many | TRBD2 | CASSQDMGGTGEDIQYF | TGCGCCAGCAGCCAAGATATGGGGGGGACGGGGGAGGACATTCAGTACTTC
TRBJ2-1 | TRBV6-1 | NA | NA | CASSEEGSSYNEQFF | TGTGCCAGCAGTGAAGAGGGGAGCTCCTACAATGAGCAGTTCTTC
TRBJ1-1 | TRBV10-3 | NA | TRBD1 | CAISLWRQGEAEAFF | TGTGCCATCAGTCTTTGGCGTCAGGGGGAAGCTGAAGCTTTCTTT
TRBJ2-3 | TRBV5-1 | NA | NA | CASSAPPDTQYF | TGCGCCAGCAGCGCCCCCCCCGATACGCAGTATTTT
TRBJ1-2 | TRBV4-3 | many | NA | CASSQERGRKEYGYTF | TGCGCCAGCAGCCAAGAAAGGGGCCGGAAGGAATATGGCTACACCTTC
TRBJ2-6 | TRBV5-4 | few | NA | CASSLRANVLTF | TGTGCCAGCAGCTTGCGGGCCAACGTCCTGACTTTC
TRBJ2-3 | TRBV6-5 | NA | NA | CASSYLEGGSTDTQYF | TGTGCCAGCAGTTACTTGGAGGGGGGTAGTACAGATACGCAGTATTTT
TRBJ2-5 | TRBV20-1 | few | NA | CSARDTAAFRTQYF | TGCAGTGCTAGAGATACGGCAGCTTTTAGGACCCAGTACTTC
TRBJ2-1 | TRBV20-1 | few | TRBD2 | CSASPLSSGLDNEQFF | TGCAGTGCTAGTCCCCTTTCAAGCGGACTAGACAATGAGCAGTTCTTC